Sequencing of this TCR beta chain was carried out in a study of T cells in Graves' hyperthyroidism and ophthalmopathy. This clonotype was counted once. What was amplified from RNA transcripts were TCR beta CDR3 regions. TCR CDR3 regions were first amplified by RT-PCR with HTBI primers. MiXCR, applied by TCRdb to the multiplex PCR reads, yields one record per CDR3 protein. Here the sample spans roughly 570,000 distinct CDR3 sequences, approximately 44% being singletons. This CDR3 contains 17 residues. Losses at the gene ends were 6 bases for V and 0 bases for J; bases not matched to a gene: 9. Germline V gene sequence: CDR1 SGHNT, CDR2 YENEEA.

The sequenced sample was peripheral blood or thyroid tissue (not recorded which). The sequence came from a woman aged 18-29 years with Graves' hyperthyroidism. This rearrangement joins TRBV11-3 to TRBJ2-7, with 12 bases that match TRBD2. CDR3 amino acids: CASRLETSGRNSYEQYF. CDR3 nucleotide sequence: TGTGCCAGCAGGTTGGAAACTAGCGGGAGGAACTCCTACGAGCAGTACTTC.